This entry lists 29 T cell receptor beta chains sequenced from one sample in a study of blood T cell repertoires in COVID-19. Data came from immunoSEQ multiplex PCR; TCRdb stores just in-frame clones and leaves some out. The table has tens of thousands of clones, about 86% seen once; the top ten hold about 15%. Sequenced: peripheral blood. The source is a woman aged 60-70 years with acute or convalescent COVID-19.

This clone has only one observation. This sequence joins TRBV5-4 and TRBJ1-1; possible D gene TRBD1, 6 bases. The CDR3 consists of 15 residues. The ends were cut back, 2 bases at V and 3 bases at J, with 14 bases in the middle. From germline, CDR1 is SGHNT and CDR2 YYREEE (reference sequence). In DNA, the CDR3 is TGTGCCAGCAGCTTCATTAAGGGGGGGGACACTGAAGCTTTCTTT. Its translation: CASSFIKGGDTEAFF.

The rearrangement uses TRBV11-3 and TRBJ2-2, with D hard to call. This CDR3 is built from 14 residues. Looked up from germline, CDR1 is SGHNT and CDR2 is YENEEA. Between the trimmed V and J ends, which lost 6 bases and 0 bases, there was a span of 8 bases. CDR3 coding DNA: TGTGCCAGCAGGCGATTCGCGAACACCGGGGAGCTGTTTTTT. Amino acid sequence: CASRRFANTGELFF.

The chain uses TRBV7-9 and TRBJ2-3; TRBD2 matches at 9 bases. Germline-derived CDR1 and CDR2 are SEHNR and FQNEAQ (reference sequence). This CDR3 is built from 16 residues. After removal of 1 base from V and 2 bases from J, the junction contained 4 bases not matched to a gene. Written as DNA, the CDR3 is TGTGCCAGCAGCTTAGGGCGGGGGGGCCTCACAGATACGCAGTATTTT. Amino acids: CASSLGRGGLTDTQYF.

The rearrangement uses TRBV9 and TRBJ2-2; 8 bases align to TRBD1. The CDR3 length is 15 residues. CDR1 and CDR2 (germline): SGDLS, YYNGEE. V dropped 4 bases and J dropped 6; count of bases not matched to a gene: 8. CDR3 amino acids: CASSHRGNMAGELFF. The CDR3 DNA reads TGTGCCAGCAGCCACAGGGGGAATATGGCCGGGGAGCTGTTTTTT.

This chain links TRBV7-8 with TRBJ1-5; 7 nucleotides match TRBD1. The germline gives CDR1 SGHVS, CDR2 FQNEAQ. V dropped 5 bases and J dropped 1; count of bases not matched to a gene: 5. CDR3 length: 15 residues. CDR3 protein: CASSGQTGSNQPQHF. The CDR3 nucleotides read TGTGCCAGCAGCGGACAGACAGGGAGCAATCAGCCCCAGCATTTT.

This sequence joins TRBV19 and TRBJ1-2; weak D call: TRBD1 (6 bases). The CDR3 is made up of 16 amino acids. V shed 6 bases and J shed 3 bases, with 20 bases lying between them. Germline V lookup: CDR1 LNHDA, CDR2 SQIVND (reference sequence). CDR3 loop: CASRVVGAGVHYGYTF. The CDR3, as DNA: TGTGCCAGTAGGGTGGTTGGTGCAGGGGTGCACTATGGCTACACCTTC. The variable domain in full, with the rest retrieved from reference TRBV19 and TRBJ1-2, is DGGITQSPKYLFRKEGQNVTLSCEQNLNHDAMYWYRQDPGQGLRLIYYSQIVNDFQKGDIAEGYSVSREKKESFPLTVTSAQKNPTAFYLCASRVVGAGVHYGYTFGSGTRLTVV.

This clone occurred once. The gene calls are TRBV27 and TRBJ1-1; 8 bases agree with TRBD1. V lost 4 bases and J lost 1; bases outside the gene matches: 5. Germline V gene data show CDR1 as MNHEY and CDR2 as SMNVEV (reference sequence). CDR3 length: 15 amino acids. This chain's CDR3 is CASSSGRGPNTEAFF. The DNA for the CDR3 is TGTGCCAGCAGTTCGGGCAGGGGGCCGAACACTGAAGCTTTCTTT.

The chain has TRBV19 and TRBJ1-4; perhaps TRBD1 as D (5 bases). V gave up 2 bases and J gave up 4 bases, with 8 bases separating them. The CDR3 extends over 14 amino acids. Germline V gives CDR1 LNHDA, CDR2 SQIVND (reference sequence). CDR3 in amino acids: CASSIWGGNEKLFF. As DNA, the CDR3 is TGTGCCAGTAGTATATGGGGGGGTAATGAAAAACTGTTTTTT. The entire variable domain, with the rest obtained from reference TRBV19 and TRBJ1-4, is as follows: DGGITQSPKYLFRKEGQNVTLSCEQNLNHDAMYWYRQDPGQGLRLIYYSQIVNDFQKGDIAEGYSVSREKKESFPLTVTSAQKNPTAFYLCASSIWGGNEKLFFGSGTQLSVL.

The chain links TRBV28 to TRBJ1-1; tentatively, D is TRBD1 (5 bases). The CDR3 is 13 amino acids. With 4 bases removed from V and 7 bases from J, the gap between germline ends came to 13 bases. Per the germline V gene, CDR1 is MDHEN and CDR2 is SYDVKM. CDR3 loop: CASSSGQANEAFF. The DNA of the CDR3 is TGTGCCAGCAGTTCAGGACAAGCAAATGAAGCTTTCTTT. The variable domain in full, with the rest retrieved from reference TRBV28 and TRBJ1-1, is DVKVTQSSRYLVKRTGEKVFLECVQDMDHENMFWYRQDPGLGLRLIYFSYDVKMKEKGDIPEGYSVSREKKERFSLILESASTNQTSMYLCASSSGQANEAFFGQGTRLTVV.

The genes are TRBV29-1 and TRBJ2-5; TRBD2 is a possible D gene (6 bases). The ends were cut back, 3 bases at V and 5 bases at J, with 10 bases in the middle. The CDR3 runs to 12 residues. Germline CDR1 reads SQVTM; CDR2 reads ANQGSEA. CDR3 DNA: TGCAGCGTTGAGTCGGGGAGGGAGACCCAGTACTTC. Protein product: CSVESGRETQYF. Combining the CDR3 with reference TRBV29-1 and TRBJ2-5 gives the whole variable domain SAVISQKPSRDICQRGTSLTIQCQVDSQVTMMFWYRQQPGQSLTLIATANQGSEATYESGFVIDKFPISRPNLTFSTLTVSNMSPEDSSIYLCSVESGRETQYFGPGTRLLVL.

The gene calls are TRBV5-1 and TRBJ2-7; D perhaps matches TRBD1 (5 bases). CDR1 and CDR2 (germline): SGHRS, YFSETQ. The CDR3 spans 13 residues. V lost 2 bases and J lost 1, with 7 bases in between. Here the CDR3 DNA reads TGCGCCAGCAGCTTCGACAGATCCTACGAGCAGTACTTC. Its translation is CASSFDRSYEQYF.

This rearrangement joins TRBV30 to TRBJ1-5; tentative D call: TRBD1 (6 bases). The V end lost 3 bases, the J end lost 1 base, and 13 bases lay between the germline ends. The germline V gene has CDR1 GTSNPN and CDR2 SVGIG (reference sequence). The CDR3 has 15 residues. The DNA for the CDR3 is TGTGCCTGGAGGCGAGGGGGGGCGAGCAATCAGCCCCAGCATTTT. Translated: CAWRRGGASNQPQHF.

This chain links TRBV18 with TRBJ1-1; TRBD1 matches at 7 bases. The V segment lost 6 bases and the J segment 2 bases; nucleotides outside the gene matches: 3. CDR3 size: 13 residues. Germline V gene lookup returns CDR1 KGHSH and CDR2 LQKENI. The CDR3 sequence: CASSDRENTEAFF. In DNA form, the CDR3 reads TGTGCCAGCTCCGACAGGGAAAACACTGAAGCTTTCTTT.

The V and J genes are TRBV2 and TRBJ2-7, with D perhaps TRBD1 (6 bases). CDR1 and CDR2 from the germline V gene are SNHLY and FYNNEI. The CDR3 sequence is 14 residues long. Trimming removed 5 bases at V and 2 bases at J, with 13 bases between. CDR3 loop: CASSLPTGPYEQYF. As DNA, the CDR3 is TGTGCCAGCAGTCTGCCTACAGGGCCCTACGAGCAGTACTTC.

This sequence joins TRBV11-3 and TRBJ1-1; no clear D gene. Germline V gene sequence: CDR1 SGHNT, CDR2 YENEEA. The CDR3 sequence is 13 residues long. V was shortened by 0 bases and J by 4 bases, with 6 bases between the two germline ends. CDR3 nucleotide sequence: TGTGCCAGCAGCTTAGAGCGAAGCACTGAAGCTTTCTTT. Its protein is CASSLERSTEAFF.

The chain couples TRBV6-1 to TRBJ1-2, with TRBD1 matching 12 bases. Germline loops: CDR1 MNHNS, CDR2 SASEGT. V trimming: 3 bases; J trimming: 8 bases; junction bases outside the gene matches: 1. The CDR3 extends over 13 amino acids. The CDR3 DNA reads TGTGCCAGCAGTGAGGGGACAGGGGGCGGCTACACCTTC. Its translation: CASSEGTGGGYTF.

V and J are TRBV27 and TRBJ2-1; D may be TRBD2 (6 bases). Germline V lookup: CDR1 MNHEY, CDR2 SMNVEV (reference sequence). This CDR3 has 16 residues. V was pared by 8 bases and J by 0 bases, with 17 bases between. DNA for the CDR3: TGTGCCAGCGCGCGCCCTATAGCGGCCTCCTACAATGAGCAGTTCTTC. This encodes CASARPIAASYNEQFF.

This clone was observed a handful of times. J is TRBJ1-2 and V is TRBV6-4, with a possible D match to TRBD1 (5 bases). CDR3 length: 13 residues. Germline CDR1 MRHNA, CDR2 SNTAGT. The V end was cut by 11 bases, the J end by 2 bases, with 15 bases between. The CDR3 DNA is TGTGCCGACATGATTGACAGCAACTATGGCTACACCTTC. It encodes CADMIDSNYGYTF.

The chain couples TRBV7-9 to TRBJ2-5; TRBD2 agrees at 14 bases. The CDR3 contains 16 residues. In germline, CDR1 is SEHNR, CDR2 FQNEAQ (reference sequence). V was clipped by 8 bases and J by 9 bases; unmatched bases: 14. CDR3 nucleotide sequence: TGTGCCAGCCGGACTAGCGGGGGGTACCCTAACGCGGCCCAGTACTTC. Its protein product is CASRTSGGYPNAAQYF.

The V and J genes are TRBV5-1 and TRBJ2-7, with 7 bases aligning to TRBD1. The germline V gene encodes CDR1 SGHRS and CDR2 YFSETQ. The CDR3 totals 16 residues. The V and J ends lost 0 bases and 0 bases, in that order; junction bases with no gene match: 6. CDR3 DNA sequence: TGCGCCAGCAGCTTGGCCGGGACAGTTACCTCCTACGAGCAGTACTTC. As protein: CASSLAGTVTSYEQYF. The full variable domain, completed using reference TRBV5-1 and TRBJ2-7, is KAGVTQTPRYLIKTRGQQVTLSCSPISGHRSVSWYQQTPGQGLQFLFEYFSETQRNKGNFPGRFSGRQFSNSRSEMNVSTLELGDSALYLCASSLAGTVTSYEQYFGPGTRLTVT.

The chain employs TRBV6-5 and TRBJ1-3, with a tentative D call TRBD1 (6 bases). Trimming left V 6 bases short and J 2 bases short, with 11 bases between. This CDR3 region has 14 residues. Germline V gene data show CDR1 as MNHEY and CDR2 as SVGAGI. CDR3 in DNA: TGTGCCAGCAGGATAAACAGGGCTGGAAACACCATATATTTT. Encoded protein: CASRINRAGNTIYF.

The V call is TRBV11-2, the J call TRBJ2-3, with D maybe TRBD2 (5 bases). Trimming shortened V by 3 bases and J by 6 bases, and 13 bases separated the two germline ends. The CDR3 sequence is 14 residues long. Germline CDR1 and CDR2: SGHAT and FQNNGV. This chain's CDR3 is CASSFQAEPDTQYF. CDR3 DNA: TGTGCCAGCAGCTTCCAAGCGGAGCCGGATACGCAGTATTTT.

The chain couples TRBV5-1 to TRBJ2-5; 9 bases align to TRBD1. Per the germline V gene, CDR1 is SGHRS and CDR2 is YFSETQ. After removal of 4 bases from V and 6 bases from J, the junction contained 7 bases not matched to a gene. CDR3 length: 14 residues. The CDR3 is CASSDPGQGQTQYF. DNA of the CDR3: TGCGCCAGCAGCGACCCGGGACAGGGTCAGACCCAGTACTTC.

The rearrangement links TRBV6-2 or TRBV6-3 to TRBJ1-1, with TRBD1 matching 7 bases. The V gene end was trimmed by 5 bases and the J gene end by 6 bases; junction bases not matched to a gene: 6. CDR1 is MNHEY, CDR2 SVGEGT, per germline. This CDR3 comprises 13 residues. The CDR3 nucleotides are TGTGCCAGCAGTCATACAGGGGTCGCTGAAGCTTTCTTT. This codes for CASSHTGVAEAFF.

On this clone itself: Germline and junction disagree at one end, which may indicate a read error. The chain recombines TRBV6-1 with TRBJ1-5; possibly TRBD1 for D (6 bases). Germline V CDR1 and CDR2: MNHNS, SASEGT. This CDR3 is 14 amino acids long. CDR3 nucleotide sequence: TGTGCCAGCATTGAACAGGGTATGCAATGGCCCCAGCATTTT. Protein sequence: CASIEQGMQWPQHF.

The chain couples TRBV24-1 to TRBJ2-2; 11 bases match TRBD2. With 6 bases clipped from V and 7 bases from J, the junction kept 9 bases outside the gene matches. This CDR3 is 16 amino acids long. Germline CDR1 is KGHDR and CDR2 is SFDVKD. The CDR3 reads CATSTTSGVRSGELFF. CDR3 nucleotides: TGTGCCACCAGTACGACTAGCGGGGTTAGGAGCGGGGAGCTGTTTTTT.

The rearrangement uses TRBV3-1 (or the pseudogene TRBV3-2) and TRBJ2-7, with no clear D. The CDR3 has 15 residues. The V end was cut by 0 bases, the J end by 6 bases, with 15 bases between. The germline gives CDR1 LGHDT, CDR2 YNNKEL (reference sequence). The CDR3 nucleotides read TGTGCCAGCAGCCAAGACACGGATTTTCGCGGCGAGCAGTACTTC. It yields the protein CASSQDTDFRGEQYF.

The genes are TRBV19 and TRBJ2-1; 8 nucleotides match TRBD2. This CDR3 region has 16 residues. Trimming took 3 bases from V and 2 from J; bases not matched to a gene: 6. CDR1 LNHDA and CDR2 SQIVND come from the germline V gene (reference sequence). The CDR3 here is CASSMWGLGPYNEQFF. The CDR3 nucleotides read TGTGCCAGTAGTATGTGGGGACTAGGGCCCTACAATGAGCAGTTCTTC.

This sequence joins TRBV21-1 and TRBJ2-1; TRBD2, the table's D call, lacks a check against the DNA. TRBV21-1 is a recognized pseudogene. The CDR3 spans 16 residues. The CDR3 DNA reads as TGTGCCAGCAGTCCTTGTGATAGGGAGGCTTTTGGTGAGCAGTTCTTC. As protein: CASSPCDREAFGEQFF.